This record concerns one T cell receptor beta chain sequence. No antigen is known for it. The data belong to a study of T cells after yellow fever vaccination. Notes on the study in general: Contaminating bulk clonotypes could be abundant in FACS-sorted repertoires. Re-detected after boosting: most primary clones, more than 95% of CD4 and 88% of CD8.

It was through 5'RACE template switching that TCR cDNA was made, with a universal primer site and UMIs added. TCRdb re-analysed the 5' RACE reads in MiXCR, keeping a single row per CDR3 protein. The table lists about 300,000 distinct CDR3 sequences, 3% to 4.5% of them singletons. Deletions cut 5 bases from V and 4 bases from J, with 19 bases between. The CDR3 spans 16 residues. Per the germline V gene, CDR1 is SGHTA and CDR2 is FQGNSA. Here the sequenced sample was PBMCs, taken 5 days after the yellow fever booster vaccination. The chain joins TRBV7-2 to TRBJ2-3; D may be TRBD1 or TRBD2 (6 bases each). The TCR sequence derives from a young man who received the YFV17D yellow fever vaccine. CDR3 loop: CASSPHRGRRADTQYF. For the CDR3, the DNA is TGTGCCAGCAGCCCACACCGGGGGCGGCGGGCAGATACGCAGTATTTT. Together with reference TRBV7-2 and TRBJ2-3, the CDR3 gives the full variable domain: GAGVSQSPSNKVTEKGKDVELRCDPISGHTALYWYRQSLGQGLEFLIYFQGNSAPDKSGLPSDRFSAERTGGSVSTLTIQRTQQEDSAVYLCASSPHRGRRADTQYFGPGTRLTVL.